The T cell receptor (beta chain) described here comes from a study of a mutant IDH1 vaccine in newly diagnosed glioma. Study details: Treated patients, roughly 60% male and about 38% female, averaged about 42 years of age.

The method was immunoSEQ multiplex PCR; TCRdb's version includes in-frame clones alone and lacks a portion of them. The sample includes around 70,000 clones, approximately 88% of them seen just once. Notes on this clone: Its antigen remains unknown.

Stated time point: week 35, safety follow-up. Doses consisted of 300 ug of mutant IDH1 20-mer peptide each, paired with topical imiquimod. This CDR3 has 14 amino acids. Germline assignment: CDR1 SGHAT and CDR2 FQNNGV. The ends were cut back, 0 bases at V and 3 bases at J, with 8 bases in the middle. This chain uses TRBV11-2 with TRBJ1-1; the D is unclear. The sequence was collected from a man aged 18-30 years with glioma. Sequenced here: PBMCs, sampled from a glioma patient whose treatment included an IDH1 peptide vaccine. CDR3 loop: CASSLDRWDTEAFF. The CDR3 nucleotides read TGTGCCAGCAGCTTAGATAGGTGGGACACTGAAGCTTTCTTT.